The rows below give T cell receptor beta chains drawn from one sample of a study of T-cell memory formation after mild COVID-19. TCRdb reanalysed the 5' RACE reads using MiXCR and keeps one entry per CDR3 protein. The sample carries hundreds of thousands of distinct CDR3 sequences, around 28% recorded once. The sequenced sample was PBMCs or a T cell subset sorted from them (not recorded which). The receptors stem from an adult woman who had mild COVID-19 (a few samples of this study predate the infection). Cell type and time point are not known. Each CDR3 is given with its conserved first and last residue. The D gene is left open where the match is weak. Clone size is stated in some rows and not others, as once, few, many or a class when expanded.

DNA: TGTGCCAGCAGTCCCGGGAGACAGGGGATTATCTCTGGAAACACCATATATTTT
CDR3: CASSPGRQGIISGNTIYF
size: .
D: TRBD1
V: TRBV12-3/TRBV12-4
length: 18
J: TRBJ1-3

DNA: TGTGCCAGTAGTATTGGAACAGGGAATTTCTACGAGCAGTACTTC
CDR3: CASSIGTGNFYEQYF
size: few
D: .
V: TRBV19
length: 15
J: TRBJ2-7

DNA: TGCAGCGTTGTAGGGGGATCCACAGATACGCAGTATTTT
CDR3: CSVVGGSTDTQYF
size: .
D: .
V: TRBV29-1
length: 13
J: TRBJ2-3

DNA: TGTGCCACCAGTGATGGGACGGGGAATAGCAATCAGCCCCAGCATTTT
CDR3: CATSDGTGNSNQPQHF
size: .
D: .
V: TRBV24-1
length: 16
J: TRBJ1-5

DNA: TGCGCCAGCAGCTTTAGAGCGCAACAAGAGACCCAGTACTTC
CDR3: CASSFRAQQETQYF
size: .
D: .
V: TRBV5-1
length: 14
J: TRBJ2-5

DNA: TGTGCCAGCAGTCTGGACAGGGGGCTCCGGGATACGCAGTATTTT
CDR3: CASSLDRGLRDTQYF
size: .
D: TRBD1
V: TRBV6-1
length: 15
J: TRBJ2-3

DNA: TGTGCCAGCAGCGTAGATGAGACCCAGTACTTC
CDR3: CASSVDETQYF
size: .
D: .
V: TRBV9
length: 11
J: TRBJ2-5

DNA: TGTGCCTGGCTCGGGACAAACAACTATGGCTACACCTTC
CDR3: CAWLGTNNYGYTF
size: .
D: .
V: TRBV30
length: 13
J: TRBJ1-2

DNA: TGTGCCAGCAGCCACGGATTAAGACTAGCGGGGGTCTACAATGAGCAGTTCTTC
CDR3: CASSHGLRLAGVYNEQFF
size: few
D: TRBD2
V: TRBV3-1
length: 18
J: TRBJ2-1

DNA: TGTGCCAGCAGCCTTCCGGACAGGGCCAACGAGCAGTACTTC
CDR3: CASSLPDRANEQYF
size: few
D: TRBD1
V: TRBV14
length: 14
J: TRBJ2-7

DNA: TGCAGTGCTAGAGGTGGTGTAGGTGGGAGTCGAACCGGGGAGCTGTTTTTT
CDR3: CSARGGVGGSRTGELFF
size: .
D: .
V: TRBV20-1
length: 17
J: TRBJ2-2

DNA: TGTGCCAGCAGTGATCCACGCCCCAGGTTAAATGAGCAGTTCTTC
CDR3: CASSDPRPRLNEQFF
size: .
D: .
V: TRBV12-3/TRBV12-4
length: 15
J: TRBJ2-1

DNA: TGCAGCGCAGTCGGACAGGGAGGCGCCGAGCAGTACTTC
CDR3: CSAVGQGGAEQYF
size: few
D: TRBD1
V: TRBV29-1
length: 13
J: TRBJ2-7

DNA: TGTGCCACCAGTGAACGAATTAGTGAGCAGTTCTTC
CDR3: CATSERISEQFF
size: .
D: .
V: TRBV24-1
length: 12
J: TRBJ2-1

DNA: TGTGCCAGCAGTTTAAGGCCTAGCGTCTCCTACGAGCAGTACTTC
CDR3: CASSLRPSVSYEQYF
size: .
D: .
V: TRBV27
length: 15
J: TRBJ2-7

DNA: TGTGCCAGCAGGTGGACAGACGCAGATACGCAGTATTTT
CDR3: CASRWTDADTQYF
size: few
D: .
V: TRBV5-6
length: 13
J: TRBJ2-3

DNA: TGTGCCTGGGGCGGGCAGTCAAAAGAGACCCAGTACTTC
CDR3: CAWGGQSKETQYF
size: many
D: .
V: TRBV30
length: 13
J: TRBJ2-5

DNA: TGTGCCAGCAGCCCAGGGGGGAAGAACACTGAAGCTTTCTTT
CDR3: CASSPGGKNTEAFF
size: few
D: TRBD1
V: TRBV11-3
length: 14
J: TRBJ1-1

DNA: TGTGCCAGCAGCACGGAGCGAAACACTGAAGCTTTCTTT
CDR3: CASSTERNTEAFF
size: .
D: .
V: TRBV7-9
length: 13
J: TRBJ1-1

DNA: TGCAGCGTCGGACCCGGTCCCAGCTCCTACAATGAGCAGTTCTTC
CDR3: CSVGPGPSSYNEQFF
size: few
D: .
V: TRBV29-1
length: 15
J: TRBJ2-1

DNA: TGCGCCAGCAGCCAAGAATCGCTTTATTCACCCCTCCACTTT
CDR3: CASSQESLYSPLHF
size: .
D: .
V: TRBV4-3
length: 14
J: TRBJ1-6

DNA: TGTGCCAGCAGCAAAGTGGAGGCGACCCAGTACTTC
CDR3: CASSKVEATQYF
size: .
D: .
V: TRBV21-1
length: 12
J: TRBJ2-5

DNA: TGTGCCAGCAGTTTACTTGGTGCCCTGGGGGTGAACACTGAAGCTTTCTTT
CDR3: CASSLLGALGVNTEAFF
size: many
D: .
V: TRBV12-3/TRBV12-4
length: 17
J: TRBJ1-1

DNA: TGTGCCAGCAGCTCCAGACTAGCGGGGGGGCTAACAGATACGCAGTATTTT
CDR3: CASSSRLAGGLTDTQYF
size: .
D: TRBD2
V: TRBV7-9
length: 17
J: TRBJ2-3

DNA: .
CDR3: CISVPEGPTGGVEGDTQYF
size: .
D: .
V: TRBV7-5
length: 19
J: TRBJ2-3

DNA: TGTGCCAGCAGCTTGGTCACTCGACAGGGGAGTAGGACTGAAGCTTTCTTT
CDR3: CASSLVTRQGSRTEAFF
size: .
D: TRBD1
V: TRBV7-6
length: 17
J: TRBJ1-1

DNA: TGTGCCAGCAGCTTATTTGGGACTAGCGGGACAGATACGCAGTATTTT
CDR3: CASSLFGTSGTDTQYF
size: few
D: TRBD2
V: TRBV7-6
length: 16
J: TRBJ2-3

DNA: TGTGCCAGCAGCTCCCAGGGGTTTAGCACAGATACGCAGTATTTT
CDR3: CASSSQGFSTDTQYF
size: .
D: .
V: TRBV7-8
length: 15
J: TRBJ2-3

DNA: TGTGCCAGCAGTTTTGCAGGGGGCAGAGATGAGCAGTTCTTC
CDR3: CASSFAGGRDEQFF
size: .
D: TRBD1
V: TRBV6-5
length: 14
J: TRBJ2-1

DNA: TGTGCCAGCAGTTTCCTTACGGGCCGGAACTACGAGCAGTACTTC
CDR3: CASSFLTGRNYEQYF
size: .
D: .
V: TRBV27
length: 15
J: TRBJ2-7

DNA: TGCGCCAGCAGCTACTGGGGACAAACTCGCACAGATACGCAGTATTTT
CDR3: CASSYWGQTRTDTQYF
size: few
D: .
V: TRBV5-1
length: 16
J: TRBJ2-3

DNA: TGTGCCAGCAGCTTGGGGCGGACTGCGAACACTGAAGCTTTCTTT
CDR3: CASSLGRTANTEAFF
size: once
D: .
V: TRBV5-5
length: 15
J: TRBJ1-1

DNA: TGTGCCAGCAGCGTAGTACCGGGACCTGGGTCCCTCTACGAGCAGTACTTC
CDR3: CASSVVPGPGSLYEQYF
size: .
D: .
V: TRBV9
length: 17
J: TRBJ2-7